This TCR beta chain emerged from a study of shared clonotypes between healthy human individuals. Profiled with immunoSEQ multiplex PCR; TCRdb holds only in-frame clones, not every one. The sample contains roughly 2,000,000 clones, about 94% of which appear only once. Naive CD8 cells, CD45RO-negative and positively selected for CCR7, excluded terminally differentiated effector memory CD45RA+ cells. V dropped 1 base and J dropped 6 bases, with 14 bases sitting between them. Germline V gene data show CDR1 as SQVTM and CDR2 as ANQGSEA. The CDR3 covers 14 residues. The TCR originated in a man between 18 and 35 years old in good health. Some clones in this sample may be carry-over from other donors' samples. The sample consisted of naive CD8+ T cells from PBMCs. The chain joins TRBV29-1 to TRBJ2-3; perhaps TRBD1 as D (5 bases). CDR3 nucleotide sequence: TGCAGCGTTGAAGGGGGCTTTTTCTCCGATACGCAGTATTTT. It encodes CSVEGGFFSDTQYF.